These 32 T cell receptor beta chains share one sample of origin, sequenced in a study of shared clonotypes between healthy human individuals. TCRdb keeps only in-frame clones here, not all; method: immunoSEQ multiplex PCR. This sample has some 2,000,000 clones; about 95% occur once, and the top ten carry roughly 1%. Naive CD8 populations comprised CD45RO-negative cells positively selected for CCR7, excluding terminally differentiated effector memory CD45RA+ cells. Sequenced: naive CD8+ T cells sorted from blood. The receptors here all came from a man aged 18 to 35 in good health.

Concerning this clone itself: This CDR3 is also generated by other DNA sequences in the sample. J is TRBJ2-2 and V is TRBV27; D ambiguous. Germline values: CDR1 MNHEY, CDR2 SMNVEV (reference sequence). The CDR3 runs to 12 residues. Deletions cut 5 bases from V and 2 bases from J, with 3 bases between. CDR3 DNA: TGTGCCAGCAGTCAAAACACCGGGGAGCTGTTTTTT. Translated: CASSQNTGELFF.

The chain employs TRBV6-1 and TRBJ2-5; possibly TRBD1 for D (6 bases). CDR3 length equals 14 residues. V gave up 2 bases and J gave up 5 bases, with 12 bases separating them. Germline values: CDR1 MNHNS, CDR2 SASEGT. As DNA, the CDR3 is TGTGCCAGCAGTGAATGGGGGCTCGGGGAGACCCAGTACTTC. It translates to CASSEWGLGETQYF.

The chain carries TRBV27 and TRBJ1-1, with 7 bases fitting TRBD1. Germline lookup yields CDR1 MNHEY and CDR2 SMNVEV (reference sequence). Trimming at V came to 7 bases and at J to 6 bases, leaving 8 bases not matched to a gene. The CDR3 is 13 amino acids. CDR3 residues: CASISYRGSEAFF. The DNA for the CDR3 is TGTGCCAGCATCTCTTACAGGGGTTCTGAAGCTTTCTTT.

The CDR3 loop is CASSVGGTGGNSPLHF. The CDR3, as DNA: TGTGCCAGCAGCGTAGGGGGGACAGGGGGAAATTCACCCCTCCACTTT. The genes are TRBV9 and TRBJ1-6; 11 bases agree with TRBD1. The V gene's germline CDR1 is SGDLS and CDR2 YYNGEE. The trim removed 0 bases at V and 7 bases at J, leaving 3 bases unmatched. CDR3 length: 16 amino acids.

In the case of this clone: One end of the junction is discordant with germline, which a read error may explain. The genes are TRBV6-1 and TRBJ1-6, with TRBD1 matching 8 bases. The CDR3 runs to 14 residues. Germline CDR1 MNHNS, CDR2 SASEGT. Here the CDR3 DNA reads TGTACCAGCAGTCCCGGACAGGGTTATTCACCCCTCCACTTT. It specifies CTSSPGQGYSPLHF.

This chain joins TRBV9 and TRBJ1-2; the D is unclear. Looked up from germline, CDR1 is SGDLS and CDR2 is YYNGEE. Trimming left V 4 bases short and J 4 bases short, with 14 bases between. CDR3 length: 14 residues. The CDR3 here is CASSPNGIIYGYTF. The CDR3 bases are TGTGCCAGCAGCCCTAACGGTATTATCTATGGCTACACCTTC.

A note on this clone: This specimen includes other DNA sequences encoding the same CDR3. CDR3 sequence reads: CASSLVAGGYNEQFF. The CDR3 coding sequence is TGTGCCAGCAGCTTGGTAGCGGGAGGGTACAATGAGCAGTTCTTC. The chain joins TRBV7-9 to TRBJ2-1; 11 bases align to TRBD2. V dropped 3 bases and J dropped 4; count of bases not matched to a gene: 2. The CDR3 runs to 15 residues. CDR1 and CDR2 from the germline V gene are SEHNR and FQNEAQ (reference sequence).

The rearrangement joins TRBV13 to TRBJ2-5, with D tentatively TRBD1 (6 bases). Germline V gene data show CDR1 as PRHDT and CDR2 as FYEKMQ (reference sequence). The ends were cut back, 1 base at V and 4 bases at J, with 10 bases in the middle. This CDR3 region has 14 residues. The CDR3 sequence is CASSLEQGLETQYF. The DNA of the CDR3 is TGTGCCAGCAGCTTAGAACAGGGCCTAGAGACCCAGTACTTC. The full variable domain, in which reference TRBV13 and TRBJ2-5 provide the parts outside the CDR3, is AAGVIQSPRHLIKEKRETATLKCYPIPRHDTVYWYQQGPGQDPQFLISFYEKMQSDKGSIPDRFSAQQFSDYHSELNMSSLELGDSALYFCASSLEQGLETQYFGPGTRLLVL.

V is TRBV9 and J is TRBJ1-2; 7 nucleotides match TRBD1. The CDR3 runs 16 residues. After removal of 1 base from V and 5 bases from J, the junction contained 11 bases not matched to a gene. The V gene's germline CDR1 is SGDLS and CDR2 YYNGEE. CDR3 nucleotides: TGTGCCAGCAGCGTAAATAAAGGGGACAGTACTTATGGCTACACCTTC. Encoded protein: CASSVNKGDSTYGYTF.

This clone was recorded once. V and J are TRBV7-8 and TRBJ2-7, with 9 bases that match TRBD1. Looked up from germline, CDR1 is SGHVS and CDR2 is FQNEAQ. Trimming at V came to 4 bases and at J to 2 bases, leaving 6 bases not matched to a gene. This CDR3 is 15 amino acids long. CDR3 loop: CASSSSQGAAYEQYF. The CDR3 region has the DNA TGTGCCAGCAGCTCATCACAGGGGGCAGCCTACGAGCAGTACTTC.

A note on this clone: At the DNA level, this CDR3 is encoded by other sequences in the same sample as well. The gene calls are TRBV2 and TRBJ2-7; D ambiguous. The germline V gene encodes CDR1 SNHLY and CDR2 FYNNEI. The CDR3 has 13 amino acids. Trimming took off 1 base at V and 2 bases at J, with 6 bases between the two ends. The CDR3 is CASSEGLAYEQYF. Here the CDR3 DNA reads TGTGCCAGCAGTGAAGGGCTCGCCTACGAGCAGTACTTC.

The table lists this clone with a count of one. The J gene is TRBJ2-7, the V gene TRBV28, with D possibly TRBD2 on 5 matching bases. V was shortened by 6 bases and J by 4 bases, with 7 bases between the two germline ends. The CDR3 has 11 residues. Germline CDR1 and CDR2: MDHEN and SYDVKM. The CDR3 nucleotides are TGTGCCAGCAGGACTACATACGAGCAGTACTTC. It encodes CASRTTYEQYF. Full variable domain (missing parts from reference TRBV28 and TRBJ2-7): DVKVTQSSRYLVKRTGEKVFLECVQDMDHENMFWYRQDPGLGLRLIYFSYDVKMKEKGDIPEGYSVSREKKERFSLILESASTNQTSMYLCASRTTYEQYFGPGTRLTVT.

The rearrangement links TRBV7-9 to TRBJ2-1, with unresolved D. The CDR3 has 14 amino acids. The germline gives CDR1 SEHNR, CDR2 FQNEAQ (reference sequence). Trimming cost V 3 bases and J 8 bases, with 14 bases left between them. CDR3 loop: CASSLPAPRDEQFF. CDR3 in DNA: TGTGCCAGCAGCTTGCCCGCCCCTCGGGATGAGCAGTTCTTC.

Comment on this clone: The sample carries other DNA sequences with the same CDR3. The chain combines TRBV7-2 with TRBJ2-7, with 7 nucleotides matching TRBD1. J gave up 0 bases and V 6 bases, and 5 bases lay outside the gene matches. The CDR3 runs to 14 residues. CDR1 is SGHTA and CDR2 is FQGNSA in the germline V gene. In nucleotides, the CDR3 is TGTGCCAGCAGAGACAGGGTCTACTCCTACGAGCAGTACTTC. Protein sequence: CASRDRVYSYEQYF. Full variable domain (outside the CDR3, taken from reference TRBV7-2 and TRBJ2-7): GAGVSQSPSNKVTEKGKDVELRCDPISGHTALYWYRQSLGQGLEFLIYFQGNSAPDKSGLPSDRFSAERTGGSVSTLTIQRTQQEDSAVYLCASRDRVYSYEQYFGPGTRLTVT.

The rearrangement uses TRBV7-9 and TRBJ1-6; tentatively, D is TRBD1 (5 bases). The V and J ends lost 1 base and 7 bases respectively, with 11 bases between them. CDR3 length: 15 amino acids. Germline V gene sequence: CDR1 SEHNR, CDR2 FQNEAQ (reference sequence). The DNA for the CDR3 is TGTGCCAGCAGCTTAGTGGGGGATGTGAATTCACCCCTCCACTTT. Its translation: CASSLVGDVNSPLHF.

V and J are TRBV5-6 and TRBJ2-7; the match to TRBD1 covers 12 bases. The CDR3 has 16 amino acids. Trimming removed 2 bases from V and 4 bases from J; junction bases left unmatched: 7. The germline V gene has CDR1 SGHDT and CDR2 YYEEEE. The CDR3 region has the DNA TGTGCCAGCAGCTTCACCGGGACAGGGGGCTTTTACGAGCAGTACTTC. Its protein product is CASSFTGTGGFYEQYF.

CDR3: CASSEDRGDEQFF. The CDR3 bases are TGTGCCAGCAGCGAAGACCGCGGCGATGAGCAGTTCTTC. J is TRBJ2-1 and V is TRBV9; D is uncertain. Germline V lookup: CDR1 SGDLS, CDR2 YYNGEE. Trimming removed 3 bases from V and 8 bases from J, with 12 bases in between. CDR3 length: 13 residues.

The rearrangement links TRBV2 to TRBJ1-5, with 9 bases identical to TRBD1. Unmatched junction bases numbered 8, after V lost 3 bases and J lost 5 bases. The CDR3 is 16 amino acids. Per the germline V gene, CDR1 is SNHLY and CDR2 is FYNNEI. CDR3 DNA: TGTGCCAGCAGTGACCCCGGGACAGGGATGGATCAGCCCCAGCATTTT. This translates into CASSDPGTGMDQPQHF.

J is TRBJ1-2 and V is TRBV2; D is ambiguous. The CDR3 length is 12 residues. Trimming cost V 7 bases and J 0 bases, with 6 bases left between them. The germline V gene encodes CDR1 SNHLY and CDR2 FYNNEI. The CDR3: CASTGANYGYTF. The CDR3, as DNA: TGTGCCAGCACAGGAGCTAACTATGGCTACACCTTC.

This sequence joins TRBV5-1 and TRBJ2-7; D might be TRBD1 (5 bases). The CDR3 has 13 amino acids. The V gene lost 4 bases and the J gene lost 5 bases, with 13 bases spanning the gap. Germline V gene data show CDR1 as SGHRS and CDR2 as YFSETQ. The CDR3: CASSPGIPDEQYF. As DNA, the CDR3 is TGCGCCAGCAGCCCAGGGATCCCGGACGAGCAGTACTTC. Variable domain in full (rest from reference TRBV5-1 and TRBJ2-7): KAGVTQTPRYLIKTRGQQVTLSCSPISGHRSVSWYQQTPGQGLQFLFEYFSETQRNKGNFPGRFSGRQFSNSRSEMNVSTLELGDSALYLCASSPGIPDEQYFGPGTRLTVT.

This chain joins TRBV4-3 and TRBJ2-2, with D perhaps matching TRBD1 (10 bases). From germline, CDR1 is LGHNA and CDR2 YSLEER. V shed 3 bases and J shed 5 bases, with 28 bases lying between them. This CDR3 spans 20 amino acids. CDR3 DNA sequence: TGCGCCAGCAGCCAGGCCGGGACAGGGGATCTAGCGGGATCGACCGGGGAGCTGTTTTTT. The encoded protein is CASSQAGTGDLAGSTGELFF.

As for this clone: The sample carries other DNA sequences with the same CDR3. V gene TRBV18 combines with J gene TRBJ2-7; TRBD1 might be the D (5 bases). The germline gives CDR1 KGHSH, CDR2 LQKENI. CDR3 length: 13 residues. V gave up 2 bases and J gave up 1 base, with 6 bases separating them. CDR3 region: CASSPGASYEQYF. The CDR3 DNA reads TGTGCCAGCTCACCAGGGGCGTCCTACGAGCAGTACTTC.

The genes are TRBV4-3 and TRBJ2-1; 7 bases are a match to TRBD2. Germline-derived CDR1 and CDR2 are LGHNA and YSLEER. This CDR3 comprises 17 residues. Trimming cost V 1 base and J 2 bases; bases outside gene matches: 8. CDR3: CASSQGWAGAPYNEQFF. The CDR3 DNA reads TGCGCCAGCAGCCAAGGGTGGGCGGGAGCCCCCTACAATGAGCAGTTCTTC.

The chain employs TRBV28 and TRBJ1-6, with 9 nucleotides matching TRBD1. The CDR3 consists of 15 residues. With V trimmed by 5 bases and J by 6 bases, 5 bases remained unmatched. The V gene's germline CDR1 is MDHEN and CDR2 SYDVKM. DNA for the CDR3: TGTGCCAGCAGTGTGGGACAGGGTGGTAATTCACCCCTCCACTTT. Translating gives CASSVGQGGNSPLHF. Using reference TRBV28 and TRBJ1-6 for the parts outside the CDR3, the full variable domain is DVKVTQSSRYLVKRTGEKVFLECVQDMDHENMFWYRQDPGLGLRLIYFSYDVKMKEKGDIPEGYSVSREKKERFSLILESASTNQTSMYLCASSVGQGGNSPLHFGNGTRLTVT.

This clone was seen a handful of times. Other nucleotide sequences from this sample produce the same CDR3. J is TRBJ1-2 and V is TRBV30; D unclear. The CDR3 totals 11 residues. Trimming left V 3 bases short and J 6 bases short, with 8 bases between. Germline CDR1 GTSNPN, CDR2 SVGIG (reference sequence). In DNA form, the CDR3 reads TGTGCCTGGAGGAAGGGTGATGGCTACACCTTC. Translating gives CAWRKGDGYTF. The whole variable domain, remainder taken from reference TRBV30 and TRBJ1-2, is SQTIHQWPATLVQPVGSPLSLECTVEGTSNPNLYWYRQAAGRGLQLLFYSVGIGQISSEVPQNLSASRPQDRQFILSSKKLLLSDSGFYLCAWRKGDGYTFGSGTRLTVV.

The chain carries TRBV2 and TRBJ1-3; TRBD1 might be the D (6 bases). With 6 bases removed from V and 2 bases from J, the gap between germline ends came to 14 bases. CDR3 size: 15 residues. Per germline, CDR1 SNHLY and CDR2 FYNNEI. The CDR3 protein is CASRKTGIPGNTIYF. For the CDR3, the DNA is TGTGCCAGCAGGAAAACAGGGATCCCTGGAAACACCATATATTTT.

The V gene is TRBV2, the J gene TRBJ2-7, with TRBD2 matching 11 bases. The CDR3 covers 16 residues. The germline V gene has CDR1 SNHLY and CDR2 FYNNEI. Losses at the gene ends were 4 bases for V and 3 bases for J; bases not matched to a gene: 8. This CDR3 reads CASSVYRLAGNYEQYF. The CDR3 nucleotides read TGTGCCAGCAGTGTCTACCGACTAGCGGGGAACTACGAGCAGTACTTC. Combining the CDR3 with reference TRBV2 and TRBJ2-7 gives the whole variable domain EPEVTQTPSHQVTQMGQEVILRCVPISNHLYFYWYRQILGQKVEFLVSFYNNEISEKSEIFDDQFSVERPDGSNFTLKIRSTKLEDSAMYFCASSVYRLAGNYEQYFGPGTRLTVT.

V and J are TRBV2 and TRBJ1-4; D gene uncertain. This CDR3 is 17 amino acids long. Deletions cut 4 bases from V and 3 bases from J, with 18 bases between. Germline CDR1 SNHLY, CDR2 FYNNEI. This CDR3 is CASSGGEVPLANEKLFF. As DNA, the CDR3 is TGTGCCAGCAGTGGCGGCGAGGTCCCATTGGCTAATGAAAAACTGTTTTTT.

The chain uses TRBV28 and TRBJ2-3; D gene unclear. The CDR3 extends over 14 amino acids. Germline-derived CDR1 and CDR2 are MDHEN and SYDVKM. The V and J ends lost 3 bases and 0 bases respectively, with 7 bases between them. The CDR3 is CASSLASSTDTQYF. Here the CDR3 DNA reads TGTGCCAGCAGTTTGGCTAGTAGCACAGATACGCAGTATTTT.

The CDR3 nucleotides are TGTGCCAGCAGTGAAGCCTTAGCGGGGGGCCCCTACGAGCAGTACTTC. It is translated as CASSEALAGGPYEQYF. The chain recombines TRBV28 with TRBJ2-7; 10 nucleotides align to TRBD2. The CDR3 totals 16 residues. The V gene's germline CDR1 is MDHEN and CDR2 SYDVKM. The V segment lost 5 bases and the J segment 2 bases; nucleotides outside the gene matches: 9.

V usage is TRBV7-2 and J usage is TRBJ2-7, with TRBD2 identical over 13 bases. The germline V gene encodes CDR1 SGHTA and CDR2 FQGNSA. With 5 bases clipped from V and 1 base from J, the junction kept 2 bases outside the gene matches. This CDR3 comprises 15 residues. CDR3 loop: CASSMGLAGSYEQYF. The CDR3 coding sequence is TGTGCCAGCAGCATGGGACTAGCGGGATCCTACGAGCAGTACTTC.

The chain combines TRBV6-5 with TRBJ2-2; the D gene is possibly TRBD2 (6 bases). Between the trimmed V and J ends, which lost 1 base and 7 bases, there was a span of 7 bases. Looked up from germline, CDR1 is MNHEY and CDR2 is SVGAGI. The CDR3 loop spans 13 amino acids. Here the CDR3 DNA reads TGTGCCAGCAGTTACTTTAGCGGCGGGGAGCTGTTTTTT. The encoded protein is CASSYFSGGELFF.